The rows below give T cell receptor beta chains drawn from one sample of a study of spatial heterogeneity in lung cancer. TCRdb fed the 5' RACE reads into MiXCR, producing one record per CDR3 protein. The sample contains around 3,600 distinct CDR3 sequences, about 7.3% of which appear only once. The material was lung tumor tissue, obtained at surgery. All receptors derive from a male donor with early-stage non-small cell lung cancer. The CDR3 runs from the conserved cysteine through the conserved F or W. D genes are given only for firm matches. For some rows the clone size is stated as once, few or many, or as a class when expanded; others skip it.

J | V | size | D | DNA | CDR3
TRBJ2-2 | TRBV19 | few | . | TGTGCCAGTACCCCCAGGGCGGCCGGGGAGCTGTTTTTT | CASTPRAAGELFF
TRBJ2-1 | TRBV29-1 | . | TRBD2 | TGCAGCGTTACTAGCGGAGCCTACAATGAGCAGTTCTTC | CSVTSGAYNEQFF
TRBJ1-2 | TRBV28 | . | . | TGTGCCAGCAAGGAGGGATCAAGCAACTATGGCTACACCTTC | CASKEGSSNYGYTF
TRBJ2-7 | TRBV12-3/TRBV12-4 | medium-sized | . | TGTGCCAGCAGTTTAAGTCGGGACGAGCAGTACTTC | CASSLSRDEQYF
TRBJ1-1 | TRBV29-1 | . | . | TGCGGAACAGCCTTGAACACTGAAGCTTTCTTT | CGTALNTEAFF
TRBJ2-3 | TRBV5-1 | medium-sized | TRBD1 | TGCGCCAGCAGCCCGGGACAGCGAGGGTCAGATACGCAGTATTTT | CASSPGQRGSDTQYF
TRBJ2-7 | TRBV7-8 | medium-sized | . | TGTGCCAGCGCCCTCCTTCCCTCGACGGGGACCGAGCAGTACTTC | CASALLPSTGTEQYF
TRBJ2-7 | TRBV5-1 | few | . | TGCGCCAGCAGCTTGGAGGCAAGGTCCGAGCAGTACTTC | CASSLEARSEQYF
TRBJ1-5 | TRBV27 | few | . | TGTGCCAGCAGTCGAGAGGGGGTTGGAAATCAGCCCCAGCATTTT | CASSREGVGNQPQHF
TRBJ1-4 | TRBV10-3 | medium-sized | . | TGTGCCATCAGGGGGGAGAATGAAAAACTGTTTTTT | CAIRGENEKLFF
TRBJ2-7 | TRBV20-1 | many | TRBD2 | TGCAGTGCTAGTCCCCTAGTCGGGAGGGGGAACTCCTACGAGCAGTACTTC | CSASPLVGRGNSYEQYF
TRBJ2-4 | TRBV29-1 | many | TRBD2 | TGCAGCGTCGGACTAGCCGAGGGAAACATTCAGTACTTC | CSVGLAEGNIQYF
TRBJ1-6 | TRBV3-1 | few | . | TGTGCCAGCAGCCAAGATGGGGGTTCACCCCTCCACTTT | CASSQDGGSPLHF
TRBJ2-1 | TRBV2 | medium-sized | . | TGTGCCAGCAGTTCCTACTACAATGAGCAGTTCTTC | CASSSYYNEQFF
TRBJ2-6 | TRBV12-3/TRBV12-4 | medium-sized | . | TGTGCCAGCAGTTCAAGTGGGGCTGGGGCCAACGTCCTGACTTTC | CASSSSGAGANVLTF
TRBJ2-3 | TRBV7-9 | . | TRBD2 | TGTGCCAGCAGCTTTTTCCGGACTAGCGGGATACCAGATACGCAGTATTTT | CASSFFRTSGIPDTQYF
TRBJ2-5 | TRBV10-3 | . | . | TGTGCCAGCAGTAGACAGGTAGAAGAGACCCAGTACTTC | CASSRQVEETQYF
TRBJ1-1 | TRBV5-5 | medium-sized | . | TGTGCCAGCAGCCCAGCGGGAGGTGCAGCTTTCTTT | CASSPAGGAAFF
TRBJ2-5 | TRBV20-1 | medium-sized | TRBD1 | TGCAGTGCTAAGGGGGACAGACAAGAGACCCAGTACTTC | CSAKGDRQETQYF
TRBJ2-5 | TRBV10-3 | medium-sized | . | TGTGCCATCAGTGAGTCTGGCGTCCAAGAGACCCAGTACTTC | CAISESGVQETQYF
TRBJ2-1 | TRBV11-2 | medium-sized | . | TGTGCCAGCAGCTTAGCTGGGCTAGCGCCCAATGAGCAGTTCTTC | CASSLAGLAPNEQFF
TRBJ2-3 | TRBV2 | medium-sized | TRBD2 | TGTGCCGGGAGCGGGGAGGGGACAGATACGCAGTATTTT | CAGSGEGTDTQYF